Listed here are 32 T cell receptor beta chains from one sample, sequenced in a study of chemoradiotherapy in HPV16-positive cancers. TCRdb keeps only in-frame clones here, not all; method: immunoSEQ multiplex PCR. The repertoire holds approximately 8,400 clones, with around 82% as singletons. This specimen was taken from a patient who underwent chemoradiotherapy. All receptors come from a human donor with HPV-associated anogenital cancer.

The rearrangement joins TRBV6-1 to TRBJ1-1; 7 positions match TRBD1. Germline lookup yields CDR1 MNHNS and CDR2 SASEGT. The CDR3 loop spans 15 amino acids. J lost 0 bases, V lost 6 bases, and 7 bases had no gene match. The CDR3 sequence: CASRAPGTVNTEAFF. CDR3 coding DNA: TGTGCCAGCAGGGCACCTGGGACAGTGAACACTGAAGCTTTCTTT.

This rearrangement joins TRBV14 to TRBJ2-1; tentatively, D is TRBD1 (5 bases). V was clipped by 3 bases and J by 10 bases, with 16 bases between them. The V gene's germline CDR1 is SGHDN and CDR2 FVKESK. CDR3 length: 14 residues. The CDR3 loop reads CASSQAIQGIEQFF. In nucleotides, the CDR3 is TGTGCCAGCAGCCAGGCTATCCAGGGAATCGAGCAGTTCTTC.

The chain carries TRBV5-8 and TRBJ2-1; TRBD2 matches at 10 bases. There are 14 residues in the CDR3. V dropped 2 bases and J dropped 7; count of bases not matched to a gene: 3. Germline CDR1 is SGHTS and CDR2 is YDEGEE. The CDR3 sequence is CASSLRAGGNEQFF. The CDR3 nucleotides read TGTGCCAGCAGCTTAAGAGCGGGAGGGAATGAGCAGTTCTTC.

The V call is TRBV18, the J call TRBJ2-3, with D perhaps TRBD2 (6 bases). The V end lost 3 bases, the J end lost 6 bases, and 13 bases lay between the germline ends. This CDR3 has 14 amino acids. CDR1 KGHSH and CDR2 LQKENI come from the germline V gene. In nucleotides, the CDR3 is TGTGCCAGCTCACCGCTTCCGCGGGACGATACGCAGTATTTT. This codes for CASSPLPRDDTQYF. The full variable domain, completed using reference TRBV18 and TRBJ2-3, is NAGVMQNPRHLVRRRGQEARLRCSPMKGHSHVYWYRQLPEEGLKFMVYLQKENIIDESGMPKERFSAEFPKEGPSILRIQQVVRGDSAAYFCASSPLPRDDTQYFGPGTRLTVL.

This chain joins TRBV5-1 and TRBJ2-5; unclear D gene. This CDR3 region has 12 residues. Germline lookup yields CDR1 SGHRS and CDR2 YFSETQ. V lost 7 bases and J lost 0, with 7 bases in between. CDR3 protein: CASYGDQETQYF. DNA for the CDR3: TGCGCCAGCTACGGTGACCAAGAGACCCAGTACTTC. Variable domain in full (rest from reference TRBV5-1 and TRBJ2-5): KAGVTQTPRYLIKTRGQQVTLSCSPISGHRSVSWYQQTPGQGLQFLFEYFSETQRNKGNFPGRFSGRQFSNSRSEMNVSTLELGDSALYLCASYGDQETQYFGPGTRLLVL.

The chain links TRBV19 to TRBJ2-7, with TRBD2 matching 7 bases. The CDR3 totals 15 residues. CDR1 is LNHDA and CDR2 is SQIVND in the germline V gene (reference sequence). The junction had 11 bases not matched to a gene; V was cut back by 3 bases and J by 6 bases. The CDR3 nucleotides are TGTGCCAGTAGTATGGCTAGCGGAGGGAGGCTCGAGCAGTACTTC. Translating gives CASSMASGGRLEQYF.

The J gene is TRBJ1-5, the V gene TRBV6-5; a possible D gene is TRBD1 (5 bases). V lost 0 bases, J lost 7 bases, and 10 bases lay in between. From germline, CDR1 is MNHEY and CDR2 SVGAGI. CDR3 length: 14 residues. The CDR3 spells CASSYSGDGQPQHF. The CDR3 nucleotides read TGTGCCAGCAGTTACTCAGGGGACGGACAGCCCCAGCATTTT.

CDR3 residues: CASSRTANTEAFF. CDR3 nucleotides: TGTGCCAGCAGCCGGACTGCGAACACTGAAGCTTTCTTT. The V and J genes are TRBV6-1 and TRBJ1-1; no clear D gene. The CDR3 totals 13 residues. V dropped 6 bases and J dropped 1 base, with 9 bases sitting between them. Germline V lookup: CDR1 MNHNS, CDR2 SASEGT.

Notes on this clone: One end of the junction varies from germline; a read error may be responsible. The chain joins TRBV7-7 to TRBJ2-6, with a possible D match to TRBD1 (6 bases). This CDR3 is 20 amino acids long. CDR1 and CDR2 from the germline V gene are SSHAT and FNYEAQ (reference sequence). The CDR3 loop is CASSPLSRGVGGSGANVLTF. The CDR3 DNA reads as TGTGCTAGCAGCCCCTTATCCAGGGGTGTTGGTGGTTCTGGGGCCAACGTCCTGACTTTC.

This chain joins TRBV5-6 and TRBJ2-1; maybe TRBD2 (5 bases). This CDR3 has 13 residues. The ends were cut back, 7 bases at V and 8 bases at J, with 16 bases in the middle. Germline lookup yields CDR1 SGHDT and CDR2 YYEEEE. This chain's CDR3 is CASGGPQGHEQFF. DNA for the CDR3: TGTGCCAGCGGAGGACCTCAAGGACATGAGCAGTTCTTC.

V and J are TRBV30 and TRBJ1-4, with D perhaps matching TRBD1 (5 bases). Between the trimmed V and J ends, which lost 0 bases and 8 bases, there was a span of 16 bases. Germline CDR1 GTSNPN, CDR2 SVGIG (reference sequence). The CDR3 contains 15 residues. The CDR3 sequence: CAWSVGAGRREKLFF. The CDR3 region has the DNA TGTGCCTGGAGTGTCGGGGCAGGAAGGAGAGAAAAACTGTTTTTT.

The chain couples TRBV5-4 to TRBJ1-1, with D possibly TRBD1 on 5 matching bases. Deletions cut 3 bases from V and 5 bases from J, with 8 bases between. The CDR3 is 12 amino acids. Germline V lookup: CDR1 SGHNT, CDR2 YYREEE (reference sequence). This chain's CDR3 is CASSSQGTEAFF. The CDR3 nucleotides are TGTGCCAGCAGCTCCCAGGGTACTGAAGCTTTCTTT.

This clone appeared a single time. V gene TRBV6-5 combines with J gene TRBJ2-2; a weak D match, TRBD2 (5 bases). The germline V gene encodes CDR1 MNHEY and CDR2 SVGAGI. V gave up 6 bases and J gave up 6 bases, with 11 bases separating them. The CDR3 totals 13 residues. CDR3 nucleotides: TGTGCCAGCAGCCTCGCGGGTTCCGGGGAGCTGTTTTTT. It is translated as CASSLAGSGELFF.

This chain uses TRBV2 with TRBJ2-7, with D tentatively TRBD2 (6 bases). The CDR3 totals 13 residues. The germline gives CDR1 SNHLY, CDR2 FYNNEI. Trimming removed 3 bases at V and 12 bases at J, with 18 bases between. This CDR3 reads CASSETYWGDRYF. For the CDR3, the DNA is TGTGCCAGCAGTGAGACTTACTGGGGGGATCGGTACTTC.

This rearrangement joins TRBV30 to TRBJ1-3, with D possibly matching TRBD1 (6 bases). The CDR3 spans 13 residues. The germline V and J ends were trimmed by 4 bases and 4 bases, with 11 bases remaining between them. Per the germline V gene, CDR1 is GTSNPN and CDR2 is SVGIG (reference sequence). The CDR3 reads CAWNGQGGNTIYF. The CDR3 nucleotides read TGTGCCTGGAATGGTCAGGGGGGAAACACCATATATTTT. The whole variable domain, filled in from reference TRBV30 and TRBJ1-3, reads SQTIHQWPATLVQPVGSPLSLECTVEGTSNPNLYWYRQAAGRGLQLLFYSVGIGQISSEVPQNLSASRPQDRQFILSSKKLLLSDSGFYLCAWNGQGGNTIYFGEGSWLTVV.

CDR3 residues: CASSLGLAGGPKGYEQFF. CDR3 DNA: TGCGCCAGCAGCTTGGGACTAGCGGGGGGGCCCAAGGGTTATGAGCAGTTCTTC. This rearrangement joins TRBV5-1 to TRBJ2-1; TRBD2 agrees at 14 bases. The trim removed 0 bases at V and 8 bases at J, leaving 10 bases unmatched. The CDR3 is 18 amino acids. From germline, CDR1 is SGHRS and CDR2 YFSETQ.

The CDR3 DNA reads as TGCAGCGTTGGCGGGCTAAACACAGATACGCAGTATTTT. It specifies CSVGGLNTDTQYF. The gene calls are TRBV29-1 and TRBJ2-3; possible D gene TRBD2, 5 bases. Trimming pared 4 bases from V and 2 bases from J, leaving 10 bases between. Germline assignment: CDR1 SQVTM and CDR2 ANQGSEA. The CDR3 sequence is 13 residues long.

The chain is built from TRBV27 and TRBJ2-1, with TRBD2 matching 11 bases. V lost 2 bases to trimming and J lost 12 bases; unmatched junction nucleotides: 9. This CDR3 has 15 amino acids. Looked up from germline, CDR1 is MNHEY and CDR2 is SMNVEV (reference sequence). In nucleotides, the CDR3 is TGTGCCAGCAGTTTAACTAGCGGGGGTGTATTGGGGCAGTTCTTC. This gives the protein CASSLTSGGVLGQFF.

The CDR3 DNA reads as TGTGCCAGCAGCGCAGATGGGGGGGCGGATACGCAGTATTTT. This encodes CASSADGGADTQYF. J is TRBJ2-3 and V is TRBV7-2, with a possible D match to TRBD2 (7 bases). Trimming took 5 bases from V and 6 from J, leaving 15 bases between them. CDR1 and CDR2 (germline): SGHTA, FQGNSA. The CDR3 covers 14 residues.

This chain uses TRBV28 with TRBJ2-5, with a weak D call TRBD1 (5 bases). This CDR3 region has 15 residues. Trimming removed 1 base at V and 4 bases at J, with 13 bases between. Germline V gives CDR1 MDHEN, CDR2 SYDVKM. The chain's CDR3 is CASSLYQDIVETQYF. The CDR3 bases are TGTGCCAGCAGTTTATACCAGGACATCGTAGAGACCCAGTACTTC.

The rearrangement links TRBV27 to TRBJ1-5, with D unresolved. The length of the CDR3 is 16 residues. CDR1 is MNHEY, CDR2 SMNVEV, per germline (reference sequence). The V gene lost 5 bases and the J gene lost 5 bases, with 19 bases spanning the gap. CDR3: CASSPRRADAYQPQHF. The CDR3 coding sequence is TGTGCCAGCAGTCCCAGAAGGGCGGACGCCTATCAGCCCCAGCATTTT.

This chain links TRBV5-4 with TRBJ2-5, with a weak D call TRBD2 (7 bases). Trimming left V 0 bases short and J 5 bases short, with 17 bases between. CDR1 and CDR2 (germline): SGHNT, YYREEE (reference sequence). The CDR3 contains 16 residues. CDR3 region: CASSLGRNGGLETQYF. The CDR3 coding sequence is TGTGCCAGCAGCTTGGGAAGGAACGGGGGGCTGGAGACCCAGTACTTC.

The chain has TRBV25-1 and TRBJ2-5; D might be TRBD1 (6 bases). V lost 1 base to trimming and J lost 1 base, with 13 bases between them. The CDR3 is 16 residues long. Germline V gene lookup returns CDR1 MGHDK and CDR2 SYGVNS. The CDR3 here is CASSEWVGQLQETQYF. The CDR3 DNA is TGTGCCAGCAGTGAATGGGTAGGACAGCTCCAAGAGACCCAGTACTTC.

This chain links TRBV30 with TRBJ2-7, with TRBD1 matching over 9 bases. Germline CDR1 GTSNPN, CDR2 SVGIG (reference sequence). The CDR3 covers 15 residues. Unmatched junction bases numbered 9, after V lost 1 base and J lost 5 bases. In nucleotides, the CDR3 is TGTGCCTGGAGTGGTAGCCGGGACAGGGCAAACGAGCAGTACTTC. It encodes CAWSGSRDRANEQYF.

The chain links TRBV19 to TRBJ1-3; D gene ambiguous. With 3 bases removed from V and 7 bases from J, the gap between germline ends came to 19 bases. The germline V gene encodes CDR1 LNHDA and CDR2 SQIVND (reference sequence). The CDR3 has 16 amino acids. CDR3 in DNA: TGTGCCAGTAGTATGTCTTCCCCTACGGCGTGGAACACCATATATTTT. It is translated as CASSMSSPTAWNTIYF.

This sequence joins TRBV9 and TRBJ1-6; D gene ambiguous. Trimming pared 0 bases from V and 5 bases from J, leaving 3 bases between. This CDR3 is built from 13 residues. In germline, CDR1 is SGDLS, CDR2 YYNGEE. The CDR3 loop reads CASSVVDNSPLHF. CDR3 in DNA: TGTGCCAGCAGCGTAGTGGATAATTCACCCCTCCACTTT.

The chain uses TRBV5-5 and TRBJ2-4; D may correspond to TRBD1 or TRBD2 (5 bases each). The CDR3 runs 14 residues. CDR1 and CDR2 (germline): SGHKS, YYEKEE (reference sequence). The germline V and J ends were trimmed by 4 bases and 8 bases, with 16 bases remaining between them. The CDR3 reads CASSPPGLGDIQYF. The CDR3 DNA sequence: TGTGCCAGCAGCCCCCCCGGGTTGGGGGACATTCAGTACTTC. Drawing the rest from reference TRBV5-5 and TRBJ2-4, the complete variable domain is DAGVTQSPTHLIKTRGQQVTLRCSPISGHKSVSWYQQVLGQGPQFIFQYYEKEERGRGNFPDRFSARQFPNYSSELNVNALLLGDSALYLCASSPPGLGDIQYFGAGTRLSVL.

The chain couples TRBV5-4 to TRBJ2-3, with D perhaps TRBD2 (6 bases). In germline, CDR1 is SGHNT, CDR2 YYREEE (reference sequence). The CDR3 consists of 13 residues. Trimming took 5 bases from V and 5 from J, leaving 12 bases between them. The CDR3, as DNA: TGTGCCAGCAGTCAGACCGGGGGAGATACGCAGTATTTT. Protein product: CASSQTGGDTQYF.

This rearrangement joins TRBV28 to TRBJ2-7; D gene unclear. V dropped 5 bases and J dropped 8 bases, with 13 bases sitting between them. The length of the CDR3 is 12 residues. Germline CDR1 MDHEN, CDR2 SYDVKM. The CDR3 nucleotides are TGTGCCAGCAGTCTTGCGATGGGGAAGCAGTACTTC. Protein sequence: CASSLAMGKQYF.

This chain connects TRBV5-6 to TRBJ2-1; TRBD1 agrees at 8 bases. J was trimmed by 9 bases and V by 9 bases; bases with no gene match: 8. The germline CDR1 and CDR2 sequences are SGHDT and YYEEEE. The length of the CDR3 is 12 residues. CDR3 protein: CATSTGVGEQFF. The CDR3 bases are TGTGCCACTTCGACAGGGGTAGGTGAGCAGTTCTTC.

The CDR3 loop is CSVGGRGPTYEQYF. The CDR3 DNA sequence: TGCAGCGTTGGTGGCAGGGGGCCCACCTACGAGCAGTACTTC. This chain connects TRBV29-1 to TRBJ2-7, with TRBD1 matching 8 bases. Germline CDR1 reads SQVTM; CDR2 reads ANQGSEA. CDR3 length: 14 residues. The junction had 7 bases not matched to a gene; V was cut back by 4 bases and J by 2 bases.

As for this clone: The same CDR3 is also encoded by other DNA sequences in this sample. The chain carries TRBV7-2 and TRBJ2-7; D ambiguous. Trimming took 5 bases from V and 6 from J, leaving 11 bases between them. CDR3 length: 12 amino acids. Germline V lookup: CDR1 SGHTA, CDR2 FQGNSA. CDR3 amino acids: CASSPGLGEQYF. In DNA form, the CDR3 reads TGTGCCAGCAGCCCTGGATTGGGCGAGCAGTACTTC.